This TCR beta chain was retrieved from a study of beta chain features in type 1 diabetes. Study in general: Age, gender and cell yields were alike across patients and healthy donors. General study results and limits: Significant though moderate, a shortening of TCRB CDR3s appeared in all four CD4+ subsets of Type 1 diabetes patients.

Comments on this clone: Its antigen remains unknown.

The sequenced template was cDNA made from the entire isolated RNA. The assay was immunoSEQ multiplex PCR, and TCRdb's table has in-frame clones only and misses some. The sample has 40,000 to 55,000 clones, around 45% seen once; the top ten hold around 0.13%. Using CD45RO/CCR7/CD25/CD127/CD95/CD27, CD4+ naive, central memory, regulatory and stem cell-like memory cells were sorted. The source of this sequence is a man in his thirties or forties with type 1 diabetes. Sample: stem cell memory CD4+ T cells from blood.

The CDR3 nucleotides are TGTGCCAGCAGCGATCGCGACACTGAAGCTTTCTTT. It encodes CASSDRDTEAFF. The chain joins TRBV7-8 to TRBJ1-1; D is undetermined. V lost 5 bases and J lost 3, with 7 bases in between. The CDR3 runs to 12 residues. Looked up from germline, CDR1 is SGHVS and CDR2 is FQNEAQ.